What follows is one T cell receptor (beta chain) and its context. Its antigen remains unidentified. Within one base of it there is no much larger clone, and no base qualities were kept. Clipping removes 4 bases from V and 4 bases from J, with 7 as the unmatched junction base count. The CDR3 starts with the cysteine, ends with the phenylalanine, and has 16 residues. The sequence is cut down to CDR3 DNA, 48 bases in frame from base 1. Based on the germline V gene, the CDR1 and CDR2 sequences are SGHRS and YFSETQ. The entry originates in a study of blood T cell repertoires in COVID-19 (dated by TCRdb to between 2020 and 2021). The study in broad terms: The collaborator samples originated in the United States, Italy and Spain and spanned the acute and convalescent phases of COVID-19. The prospective study material was composed of cDNA or gDNA derived from T cells, B-cell-depleted T cells, or PBMCs. The dataset comprised deeply sampled blood TCRbeta repertoires from subjects exposed to, actively infected with, or recovered from COVID-19. A freely available public database, intended as a resource for researchers studying the immune response to SARS-CoV-2, is where the repertoires were released. Samples came from the ongoing ImmuneRACE study (first 160 participants) plus 1,254 subjects from 6 global collaborators. Nearly every sample came with metadata listing a de-identified subject ID, COVID-19 status, age in years and sex. Where HLA class I and class II types were available, the types were taken from metadata supplied by the sample provider, not from assay-based typing.

TCRbeta CDR3 regions were amplified from genomic DNA using the immunoSEQ Assay, a bias-controlled multiplex PCR. In the paper's pipeline: The number of nucleated cells in each sample was estimated from the amplification of reference gene primers within the assay. Sequence reads were collapsed and filtered to measure the absolute abundance of every unique TCRbeta CDR3 rearrangement. Productive Simpson clonality was computed per sample as the square root of Simpson's diversity index over productive rearrangements. TCRdb stores this immuneACCESS table with in-frame sequences only. Part of the clones is absent; in the studies checked, under half of the shortfall reflects unresolved V genes, and no reason is known for the rest. The DNA was the basis for D and trimming; V, J and clone size are from that table. Present in this sample are some 180,000 clones, about 82% of which were seen just once. 7.5% to 10% of the sample belongs to the ten largest clones.

One collaborating source in Seattle enrolled patients while the patients were actively infected and followed the patients over time throughout the course of disease. The collaborating institutions used their own protocols to collect whole blood in K2EDTA tubes. For TCRbeta analysis, collaborator samples were shipped as frozen whole blood, as isolated PBMCs, or as DNA extracted from either sample type. The paper as a whole reports these results and caveats: The quantity of clinical and demographic metadata differed by source and by participant and was supplied without curation.

The sequence came from a woman aged 80 or older with COVID-19, enrolled during active disease. Input material: peripheral blood. The sequence is built from TRBV5-1 and TRBJ2-1; 11 of the junction bases match TRBD1. In nucleotides, the sequence is TGCGCCAGCAGCCCCGCCGGGACAGGGGGGTACAATGAGCAGTTCTTC. Its protein product is CASSPAGTGGYNEQFF. Full variable domain (CDR3 extended with the reference TRBV5-1 and TRBJ2-1 proteins): KAGVTQTPRYLIKTRGQQVTLSCSPISGHRSVSWYQQTPGQGLQFLFEYFSETQRNKGNFPGRFSGRQFSNSRSEMNVSTLELGDSALYLCASSPAGTGGYNEQFFGPGTRLTVL.